This T cell receptor beta chain appears in the sequencing data of a study of technical replicates of blood from several donors. V trimming: 2 bases; J trimming: 5 bases; junction bases outside the gene matches: 5. Per the germline V gene, CDR1 is SEHNR and CDR2 is FQNEAQ (reference sequence). There are 16 residues in the CDR3. Data came from immunoSEQ multiplex PCR; TCRdb stores just in-frame clones and leaves some out. The sample holds 65,000 to 95,000 clones, 85% to 95% seen once. The origin of this receptor is a human donor in good health. The sample consisted of T cells isolated from PBMCs. V and J are TRBV7-9 and TRBJ2-5; 13 bases map to TRBD2. Here the CDR3 DNA reads TGTGCCAGCAGCTTACTGACTAGCGGGGGGCGGGAGACCCAGTACTTC. Encoded protein: CASSLLTSGGRETQYF.